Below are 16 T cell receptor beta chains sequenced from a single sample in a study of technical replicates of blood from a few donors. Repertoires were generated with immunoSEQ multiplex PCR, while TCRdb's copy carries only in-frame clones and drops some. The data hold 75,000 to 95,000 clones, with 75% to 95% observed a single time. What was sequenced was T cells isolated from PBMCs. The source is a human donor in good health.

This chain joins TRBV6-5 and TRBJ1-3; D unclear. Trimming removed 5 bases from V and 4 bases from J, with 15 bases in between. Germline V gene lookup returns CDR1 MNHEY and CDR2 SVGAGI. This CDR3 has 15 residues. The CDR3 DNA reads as TGTGCCAGCAGTAGAGGAGCCAGTACCGGAAACACCATATATTTT. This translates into CASSRGASTGNTIYF.

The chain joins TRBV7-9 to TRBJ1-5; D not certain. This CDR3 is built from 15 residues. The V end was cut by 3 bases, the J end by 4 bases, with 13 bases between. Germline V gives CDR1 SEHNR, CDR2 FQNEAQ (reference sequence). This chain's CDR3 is CASSLGGRRNQPQHF. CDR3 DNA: TGTGCCAGCAGCTTGGGAGGGAGGAGGAATCAGCCCCAGCATTTT. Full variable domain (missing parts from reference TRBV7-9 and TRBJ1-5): DTGVSQNPRHKITKRGQNVTFRCDPISEHNRLYWYRQTLGQGPEFLTYFQNEAQLEKSRLLSDRFSAERPKGSFSTLEIQRTEQGDSAMYLCASSLGGRRNQPQHFGDGTRLSIL.

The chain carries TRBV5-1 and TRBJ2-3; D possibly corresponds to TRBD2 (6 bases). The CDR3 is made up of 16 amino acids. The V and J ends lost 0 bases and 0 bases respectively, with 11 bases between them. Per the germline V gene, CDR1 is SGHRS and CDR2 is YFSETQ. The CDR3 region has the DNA TGCGCCAGCAGCTTGGCCGAAGCGGGTAGCACAGATACGCAGTATTTT. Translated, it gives CASSLAEAGSTDTQYF.

The CDR3 region is CASSQQRGSTDTQYF. The CDR3 region has the DNA TGTGCCAGCAGTCAACAGCGGGGTAGCACAGATACGCAGTATTTT. The J gene is TRBJ2-3, the V gene TRBV2, with 7 positions matching TRBD2. V gave up 5 bases and J gave up 0 bases; unmatched junction bases: 5. Germline values: CDR1 SNHLY, CDR2 FYNNEI. The CDR3 totals 15 residues.

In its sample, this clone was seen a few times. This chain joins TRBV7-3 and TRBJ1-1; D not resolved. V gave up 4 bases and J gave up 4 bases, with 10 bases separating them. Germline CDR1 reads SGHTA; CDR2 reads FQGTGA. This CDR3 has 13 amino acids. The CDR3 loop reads CASSSGLSTEAFF. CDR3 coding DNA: TGTGCCAGCAGCTCAGGATTAAGCACTGAAGCTTTCTTT.

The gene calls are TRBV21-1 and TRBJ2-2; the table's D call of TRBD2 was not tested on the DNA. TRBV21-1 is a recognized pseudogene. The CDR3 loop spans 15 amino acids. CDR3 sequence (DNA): TGTGCCAGCAGCCCCAAAGGAGGGGCTACCGGGGAGCTGTTTTTT. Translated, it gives CASSPKGGATGELFF.

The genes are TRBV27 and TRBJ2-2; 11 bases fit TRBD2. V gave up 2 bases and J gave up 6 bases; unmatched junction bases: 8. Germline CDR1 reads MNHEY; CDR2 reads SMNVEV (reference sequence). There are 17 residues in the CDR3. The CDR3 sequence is CASSLTSGSLIPGELFF. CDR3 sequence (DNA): TGTGCCAGCAGTTTAACTAGCGGGAGTCTAATTCCCGGGGAGCTGTTTTTT.

The CDR3 coding sequence is TGTGCCAGCAGGCCTGGCAATAATTCACCCCTCCACTTT. Translated: CASRPGNNSPLHF. This rearrangement joins TRBV6-5 to TRBJ1-6; D call uncertain. Per the germline V gene, CDR1 is MNHEY and CDR2 is SVGAGI. The CDR3 extends over 13 amino acids. Trimming took 6 bases from V and 5 from J, leaving 8 bases between them.

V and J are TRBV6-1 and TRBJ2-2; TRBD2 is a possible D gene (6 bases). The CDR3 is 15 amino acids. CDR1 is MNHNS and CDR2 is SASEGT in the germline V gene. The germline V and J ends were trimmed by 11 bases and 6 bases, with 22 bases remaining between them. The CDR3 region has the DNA TGTGCCTCCCACGTTCGTTACGGGAGCCCCGGGGAGCTGTTTTTT. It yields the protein CASHVRYGSPGELFF.

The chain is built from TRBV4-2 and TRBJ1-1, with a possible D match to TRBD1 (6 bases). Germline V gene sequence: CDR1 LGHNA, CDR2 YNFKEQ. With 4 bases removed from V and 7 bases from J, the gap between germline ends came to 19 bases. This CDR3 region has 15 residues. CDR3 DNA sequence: TGTGCCAGCAGCCGAAGGATCCGGGACAAAGTTGAAGCTTTCTTT. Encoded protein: CASSRRIRDKVEAFF.

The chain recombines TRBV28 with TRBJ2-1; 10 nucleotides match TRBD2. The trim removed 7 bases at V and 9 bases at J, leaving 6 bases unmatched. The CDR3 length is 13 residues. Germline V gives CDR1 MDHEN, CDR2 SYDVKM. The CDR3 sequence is CASNLAGVSEQFF. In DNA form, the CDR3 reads TGTGCCAGCAACCTAGCGGGAGTTTCTGAGCAGTTCTTC.

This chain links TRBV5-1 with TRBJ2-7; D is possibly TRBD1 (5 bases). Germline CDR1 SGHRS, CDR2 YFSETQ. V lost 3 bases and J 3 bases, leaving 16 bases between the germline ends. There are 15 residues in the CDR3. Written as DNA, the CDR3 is TGCGCCAGCAGCTCGCAGGGTGGGATCTACTACGAGCAGTACTTC. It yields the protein CASSSQGGIYYEQYF.

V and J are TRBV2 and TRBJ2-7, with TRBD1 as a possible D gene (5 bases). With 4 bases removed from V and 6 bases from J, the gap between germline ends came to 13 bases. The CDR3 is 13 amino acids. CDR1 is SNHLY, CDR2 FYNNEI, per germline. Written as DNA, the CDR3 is TGTGCCAGCAGTGTTGACAGTAACCCCGAGCAGTACTTC. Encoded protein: CASSVDSNPEQYF.

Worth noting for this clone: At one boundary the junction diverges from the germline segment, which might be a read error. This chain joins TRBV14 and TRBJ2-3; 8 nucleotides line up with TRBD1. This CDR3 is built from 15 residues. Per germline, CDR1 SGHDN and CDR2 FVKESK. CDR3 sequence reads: CASSQNPLRTGYIRF. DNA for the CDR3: TGTGCCAGCAGCCAAAATCCCTTAAGGACAGGGTATATCAGGTTT.

The CDR3 protein is CASTGTSGYEQYF. CDR3 in DNA: TGTGCCAGCACCGGGACTAGCGGCTACGAGCAGTACTTC. The rearrangement joins TRBV2 to TRBJ2-7; 11 bases match TRBD2. The germline CDR1 and CDR2 sequences are SNHLY and FYNNEI. CDR3 length: 13 amino acids. V lost 7 bases, J lost 3 bases, and 2 bases stayed unmatched. The complete variable domain, with remaining parts taken from reference TRBV2 and TRBJ2-7, reads EPEVTQTPSHQVTQMGQEVILRCVPISNHLYFYWYRQILGQKVEFLVSFYNNEISEKSEIFDDQFSVERPDGSNFTLKIRSTKLEDSAMYFCASTGTSGYEQYFGPGTRLTVT.

The CDR3 spells CASSDVGSSGNTIYF. Written as DNA, the CDR3 is TGCGCCAGCAGTGACGTCGGGAGCTCTGGAAACACCATATATTTT. This chain links TRBV10-1 with TRBJ1-3, with unresolved D. Trimming removed 3 bases from V and 0 bases from J, with 9 bases in between. In germline, CDR1 is WNHNN, CDR2 SYGVQD (reference sequence). CDR3 size: 15 residues.